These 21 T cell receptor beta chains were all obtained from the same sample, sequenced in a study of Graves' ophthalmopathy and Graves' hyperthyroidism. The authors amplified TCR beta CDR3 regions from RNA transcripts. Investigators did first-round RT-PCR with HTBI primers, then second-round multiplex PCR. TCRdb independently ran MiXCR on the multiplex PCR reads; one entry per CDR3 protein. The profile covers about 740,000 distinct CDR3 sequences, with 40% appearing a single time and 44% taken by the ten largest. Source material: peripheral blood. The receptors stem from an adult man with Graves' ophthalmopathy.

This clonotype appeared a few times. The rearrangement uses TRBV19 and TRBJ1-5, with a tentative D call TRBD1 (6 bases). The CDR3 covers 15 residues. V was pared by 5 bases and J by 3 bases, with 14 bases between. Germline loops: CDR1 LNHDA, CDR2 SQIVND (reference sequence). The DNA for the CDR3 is TGTGCCAGTAGTGTGTACAGGGAATTCAATCAGCCCCAGCATTTT. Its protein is CASSVYREFNQPQHF.

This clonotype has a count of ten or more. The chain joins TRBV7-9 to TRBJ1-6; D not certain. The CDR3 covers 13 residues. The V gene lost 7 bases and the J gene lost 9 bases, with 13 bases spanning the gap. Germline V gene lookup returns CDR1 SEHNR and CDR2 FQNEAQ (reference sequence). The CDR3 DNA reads TGTGCCAGCACTCGGGGTGATCGTTCACCCCTCCACTTT. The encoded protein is CASTRGDRSPLHF.

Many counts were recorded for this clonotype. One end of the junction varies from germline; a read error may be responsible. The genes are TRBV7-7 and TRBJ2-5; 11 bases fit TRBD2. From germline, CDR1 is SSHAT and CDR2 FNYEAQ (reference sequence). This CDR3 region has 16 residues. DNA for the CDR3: TGTGCTAGCAGCCCCGGACTAGCGGGTTACCAAGAGACCCAGTACTTC. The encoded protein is CASSPGLAGYQETQYF.

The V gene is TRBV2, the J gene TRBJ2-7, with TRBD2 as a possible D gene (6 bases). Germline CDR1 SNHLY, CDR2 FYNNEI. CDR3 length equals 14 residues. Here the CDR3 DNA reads TGTGCTAGAGATAGGGGACTGGGGGGCTACGAGCAGTACTTC. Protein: CARDRGLGGYEQYF.

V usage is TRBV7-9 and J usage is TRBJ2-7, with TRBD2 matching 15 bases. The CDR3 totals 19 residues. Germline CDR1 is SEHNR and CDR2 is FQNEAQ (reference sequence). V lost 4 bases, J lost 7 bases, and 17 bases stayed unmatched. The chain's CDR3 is CASSSPKGLAGGPRGEQYF. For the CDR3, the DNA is TGTGCCAGCAGCTCCCCGAAAGGACTAGCGGGAGGGCCGCGCGGTGAGCAGTACTTC.

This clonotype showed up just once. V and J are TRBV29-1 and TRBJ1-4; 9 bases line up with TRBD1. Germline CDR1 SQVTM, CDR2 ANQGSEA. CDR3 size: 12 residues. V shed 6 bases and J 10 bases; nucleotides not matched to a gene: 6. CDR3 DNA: TGCAGCGTCCAACAGGGGGCGAGAAAACTGTTTTTT. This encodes CSVQQGARKLFF.

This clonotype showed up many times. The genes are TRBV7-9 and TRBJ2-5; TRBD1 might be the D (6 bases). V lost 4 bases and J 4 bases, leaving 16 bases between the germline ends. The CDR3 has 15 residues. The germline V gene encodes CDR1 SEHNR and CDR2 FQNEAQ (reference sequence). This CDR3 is CASSSPTGLGETQYF. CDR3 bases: TGTGCCAGCAGCTCTCCGACAGGTTTAGGAGAGACCCAGTACTTC.

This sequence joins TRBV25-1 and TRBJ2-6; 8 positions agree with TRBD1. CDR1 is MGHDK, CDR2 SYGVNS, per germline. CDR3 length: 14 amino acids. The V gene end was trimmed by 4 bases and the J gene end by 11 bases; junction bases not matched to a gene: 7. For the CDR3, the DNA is TGTGCCAGCAGTGCCCACAGGGGGACCGACGTCCTGACTTTC. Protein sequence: CASSAHRGTDVLTF.

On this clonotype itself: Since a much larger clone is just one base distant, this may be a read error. The CDR3 sequence is CSVAGGLREKLFF. The CDR3 DNA reads as TGCAGCGTTGCAGGCGGTCTGAGGGAAAAACTGTTTTTT. The J gene is TRBJ1-4, the V gene TRBV29-1; D not certain. The germline V and J ends were trimmed by 4 bases and 8 bases, with 14 bases remaining between them. The CDR3 totals 13 residues. From germline, CDR1 is SQVTM and CDR2 ANQGSEA.

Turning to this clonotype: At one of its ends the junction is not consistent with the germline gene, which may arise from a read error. The CDR3 sequence is CASGGVAFF. The DNA of the CDR3 is TGTGCCAGCGGGGGGGTAGCTTTCTTC. The chain uses TRBV2 and TRBJ1-1, with a possible D match to TRBD1 (5 bases). The germline V gene encodes CDR1 SNHLY and CDR2 FYNNEI. CDR3 size: 9 residues.

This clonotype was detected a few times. As DNA, the CDR3 is TGTGCCACCCCGGGTCGGGACAGCTGTCAGCCCCAGCATTTT. This translates into CATPGRDSCQPQHF. The chain combines TRBV24-1 with TRBJ1-5; 7 bases agree with TRBD1. The CDR3 loop spans 14 amino acids. J was trimmed by 6 bases and V by 9 bases; bases with no gene match: 10. In germline, CDR1 is KGHDR, CDR2 SFDVKD.

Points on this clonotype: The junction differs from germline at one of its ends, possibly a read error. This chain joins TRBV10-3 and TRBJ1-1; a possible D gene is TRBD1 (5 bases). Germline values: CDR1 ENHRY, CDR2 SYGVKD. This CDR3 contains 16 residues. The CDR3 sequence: CASSPRTLLRNTEAFF. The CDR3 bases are TGTGCCAGCAGTCCTCGGACACTCCTTCGGAACACTGAAGCTTTCTTT.

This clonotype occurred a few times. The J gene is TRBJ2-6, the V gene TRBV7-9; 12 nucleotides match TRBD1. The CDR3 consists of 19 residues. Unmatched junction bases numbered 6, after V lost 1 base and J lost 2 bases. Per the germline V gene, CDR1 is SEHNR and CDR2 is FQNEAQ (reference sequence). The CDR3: CASSLGWGTGGAGANVLTF. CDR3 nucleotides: TGTGCCAGCAGCTTAGGTTGGGGGACAGGGGGCGCTGGGGCCAACGTCCTGACTTTC.

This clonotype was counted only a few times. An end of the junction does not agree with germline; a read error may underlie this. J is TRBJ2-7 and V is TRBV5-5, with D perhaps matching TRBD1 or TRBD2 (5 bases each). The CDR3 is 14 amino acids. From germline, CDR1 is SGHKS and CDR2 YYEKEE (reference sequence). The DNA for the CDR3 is TGTGCCAGCAGCTTGACCTTCGGGACCCACGAGCTGTACTTC. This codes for CASSLTFGTHELYF.

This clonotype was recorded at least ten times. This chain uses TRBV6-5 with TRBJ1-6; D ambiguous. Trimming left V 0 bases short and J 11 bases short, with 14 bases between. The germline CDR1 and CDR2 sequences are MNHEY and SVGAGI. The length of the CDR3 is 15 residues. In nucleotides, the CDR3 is TGTGCCAGCAGTTACTCGTTAGAAAATAGTCCACCCCTCCACTTT. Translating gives CASSYSLENSPPLHF.

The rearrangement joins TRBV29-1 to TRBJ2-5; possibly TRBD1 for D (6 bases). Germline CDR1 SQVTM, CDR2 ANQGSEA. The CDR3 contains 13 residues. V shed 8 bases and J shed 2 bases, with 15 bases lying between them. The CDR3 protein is CSSYEDRQETQYF. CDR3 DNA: TGCAGCAGTTACGAGGACAGACAAGAGACCCAGTACTTC.

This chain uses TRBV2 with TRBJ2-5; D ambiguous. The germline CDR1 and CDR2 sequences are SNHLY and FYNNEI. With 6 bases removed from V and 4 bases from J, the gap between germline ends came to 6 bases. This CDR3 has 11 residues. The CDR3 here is CASRGIETQYF. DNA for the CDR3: TGTGCCAGCAGGGGGATAGAGACCCAGTACTTC.

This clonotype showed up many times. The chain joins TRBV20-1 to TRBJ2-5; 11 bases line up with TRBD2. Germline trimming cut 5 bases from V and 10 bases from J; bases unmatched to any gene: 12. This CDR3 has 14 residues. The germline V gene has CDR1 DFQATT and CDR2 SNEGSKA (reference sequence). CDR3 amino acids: CSAQRVAGGPIQYF. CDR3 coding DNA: TGCAGTGCTCAACGGGTAGCGGGAGGGCCAATCCAGTACTTC.

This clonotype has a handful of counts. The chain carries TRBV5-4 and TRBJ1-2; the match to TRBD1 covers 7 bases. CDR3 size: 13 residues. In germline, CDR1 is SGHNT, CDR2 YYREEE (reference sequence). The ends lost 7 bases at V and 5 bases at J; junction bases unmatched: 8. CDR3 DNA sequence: TGTGCCAGCCAGTACAGGGGTGAATATGGCTACACCTTC. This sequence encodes CASQYRGEYGYTF.

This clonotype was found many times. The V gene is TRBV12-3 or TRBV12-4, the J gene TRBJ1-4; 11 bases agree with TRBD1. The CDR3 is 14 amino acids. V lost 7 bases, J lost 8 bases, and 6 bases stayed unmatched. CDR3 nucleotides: TGTGCCAGCATGCCGGGACAGGGGGGGGAAAAACTGTTTTTT. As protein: CASMPGQGGEKLFF.

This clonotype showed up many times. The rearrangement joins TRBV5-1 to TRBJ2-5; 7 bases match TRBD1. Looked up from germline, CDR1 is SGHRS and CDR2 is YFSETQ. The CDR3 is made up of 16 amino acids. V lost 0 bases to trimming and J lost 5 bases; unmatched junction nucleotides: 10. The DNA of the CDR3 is TGCGCCAGCAGCTTGGCCAGAGGGGGCGCGTTGGAGACCCAGTACTTC. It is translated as CASSLARGGALETQYF.